A selection of T cell receptor beta chains follows, all from one sample in a study of blood T cell repertoires in COVID-19. TCRdb's table, derived via immunoSEQ multiplex PCR, lists solely in-frame clones and lacks some. The table lists tens of thousands of clones, 65% to 80% of them singletons. Sequencing input: peripheral blood. Receptors were obtained from a young man with COVID-19, enrolled during active disease. CDR3s leave out the opening cysteine and the closing phenylalanine or tryptophan.

v_gene	j_gene	CDR3aa
TRBV5-6	TRBJ2-7	ASSLGGVEQY
TRBV3-1/TRBV3-2	TRBJ2-5	ASSRGGTVGSFEY
TRBV4-2	TRBJ2-5	ASSQDAGGRTQY
TRBV4-1	TRBJ2-3	ASSQIAGGDTDTQY
TRBV9	TRBJ2-2	ASSVGLRANTGELF
TRBV30	TRBJ2-3	AWSGLAGKRDTQY
TRBV18	TRBJ2-7	ASSGNGRGEQY
TRBV9	TRBJ2-7	ASSADRGLTYEQY
TRBV11-2	TRBJ1-1	ASSSRPGQNTEAF
TRBV5-5	TRBJ1-3	ASSSQPEPGQGDTIY
TRBV6-2/TRBV6-3	TRBJ2-2	ASSSLLAAKTGELF
TRBV6-2/TRBV6-3	TRBJ2-3	ASSYGGAKTDTQY
TRBV24-1	TRBJ2-1	ATSDLNSYNEQF
TRBV7-6	TRBJ1-4	ASSLVGQGASTNEKLF
TRBV6-5	TRBJ2-7	ASSRTSGGYEQY
TRBV5-6	TRBJ2-2	ASSNGLAGLDTGELF
TRBV7-9	TRBJ1-1	ASSLEGSTEAF
TRBV5-4	TRBJ2-4	ASSLQGGRNIQY
TRBV7-9	TRBJ2-3	ASSEGLAGGFGRTQY
TRBV11-3	TRBJ2-3	ASSLRWRSSTDTQY
TRBV5-4	TRBJ2-7	ASSLIGLAGGSAYEQY
TRBV5-1	TRBJ2-5	ASSLVRGLQETQY
TRBV7-9	TRBJ2-3	ASSSTGEGTDTQY
TRBV19	TRBJ1-2	ASSIGQDSSYGYT
TRBV7-9	TRBJ2-2	ASSRGTDTGELF
TRBV14	TRBJ1-1	ASSQTGYTEAF
TRBV11-2	TRBJ2-3	ASSSSEASASTDTQY
TRBV28	TRBJ1-1	ASSLRAYGTTQALNTEAF
TRBV6-1	TRBJ2-3	ASSEAPELADTQY
TRBV5-6	TRBJ2-1	ASSLISGRAIYEQF
TRBV30	TRBJ1-3	AWSSQGNTIY
TRBV4-3	TRBJ1-2	ASSQDRLGQGYT
TRBV6-5	TRBJ1-2	ASSYTRTGGGYGYT
TRBV6-5	TRBJ2-7	ASSPTEGPYEQY
TRBV6-5	TRBJ1-5	ASRDWGGSNQPQH
TRBV4-3	TRBJ2-2	ASSQSAGNTGELF
TRBV19	TRBJ1-4	ASKNRVPDNEKLF
TRBV2	TRBJ2-1	ATTLAGINNEQF
TRBV30	TRBJ2-7	AWSRGSDYEQY